This is a list of T cell receptor beta chains from one sample in a study of T cells in localized non-small cell lung cancer. Clones were read by immunoSEQ multiplex PCR, and TCRdb kept only the in-frame ones, dropping some. The data hold 20,000 to 25,000 clones, with about 90% observed a single time. This specimen was peripheral blood, taken before any cancer treatment. The receptor set was obtained from a male donor older than 55 with stage I squamous cell lung carcinoma. CDR3s include the opening cysteine and the closing phenylalanine or tryptophan. The D gene is left open where the match is weak.

len: 15; v_gene: TRBV7-2; d_gene: -; j_gene: TRBJ1-2; CDR3aa: CASSLGTAFNYGYTF
len: 16; v_gene: TRBV10-2; d_gene: -; j_gene: TRBJ2-5; CDR3aa: CASDPRRGAGQETQYF
len: 15; v_gene: TRBV6-1; d_gene: -; j_gene: TRBJ1-3; CDR3aa: CASTPGPISGNTIYF
len: 15; v_gene: TRBV5-4; d_gene: TRBD1; j_gene: TRBJ1-5; CDR3aa: CASSAGQDRNQPQHF
len: 14; v_gene: TRBV6-1; d_gene: TRBD1; j_gene: TRBJ1-5; CDR3aa: CASSQEQGAQPQHF
len: 11; v_gene: TRBV9; d_gene: -; j_gene: TRBJ2-5; CDR3aa: CASSAGGSQDF
len: 14; v_gene: TRBV7-9; d_gene: TRBD1; j_gene: TRBJ1-2; CDR3aa: CASSYGTATYGYTF
len: 15; v_gene: TRBV7-2; d_gene: -; j_gene: TRBJ1-2; CDR3aa: CASSLKADDNYGYTF
len: 13; v_gene: TRBV6-5; d_gene: -; j_gene: TRBJ1-2; CDR3aa: CASSPGAYYGYTF
len: 13; v_gene: TRBV2; d_gene: -; j_gene: TRBJ1-2; CDR3aa: CASSADLGYGYTF
len: 16; v_gene: TRBV5-1; d_gene: TRBD1; j_gene: TRBJ2-3; CDR3aa: CASSFRQGAFTDTQYF
len: 12; v_gene: TRBV30; d_gene: -; j_gene: TRBJ1-2; CDR3aa: CAWNLDRYGYTF
len: 13; v_gene: TRBV28; d_gene: -; j_gene: TRBJ2-1; CDR3aa: CASNGPWGGKQFF
len: 16; v_gene: TRBV2; d_gene: -; j_gene: TRBJ1-5; CDR3aa: CASRPEGRPDDQPQHF